This T cell receptor beta chain appears in the sequencing data of a study of blood T cell repertoires in COVID-19. Study-level information: COVID-19 samples, acute and convalescent, were from the United States, Italy and Spain. T cells, B-cell-depleted T cells, or PBMCs provided the cDNA or gDNA that served as material.

Trimming took 5 bases from V and 3 from J, leaving 10 bases between them. The germline V gene has CDR1 SNHLY and CDR2 FYNNEI. This CDR3 region has 13 residues. Original processing notes: Counts of nucleated cells, estimated from reference gene primer amplification, were obtained. Data came from immunoSEQ multiplex PCR; TCRdb stores just in-frame clones and leaves some out. That table gives V, J and clone size, and the DNA gave D and trimming. This table holds 200,000 to 250,000 clones, roughly 86% found once. The receptor comes from a man in his 60s with acute or convalescent COVID-19. Sequencing was carried out using peripheral blood. The chain recombines TRBV2 with TRBJ1-1; D is perhaps TRBD1 (5 bases). The CDR3 DNA is TGTGCCAGCAGTTTCGACAGTTACACTGAAGCTTTCTTT. This sequence encodes CASSFDSYTEAFF.